This T cell receptor (beta chain) was observed in a study of cytomegalovirus exposure and HLA in healthy donors. The study's findings and limits: Differences between HLA loci emerged in a later analysis of TCR association rates, with DRB1 most and HLA-C fewest. In vitro data verified a few CMV-associated chains as specific for CMV antigens. A later analysis showed HLA-associated TCR beta chains outstripping equally common others in clonal expansion.

PCR was performed using 60 Vbeta and 13 Jbeta primers. Assay used: immunoSEQ multiplex PCR; TCRdb lists only in-frame clones, some missing. Of some 170,000 clones in the sample, 70% to 85% are singletons; the top ten hold roughly 3.6%. The V gene's germline CDR1 is MDHEN and CDR2 SYDVKM. Trimming stripped 6 bases from V and 7 bases from J, with 10 bases between. The CDR3 runs 12 residues. All the people who gave samples were healthy bone marrow donors. Points on this clone: The antigen remains unidentified.

The chain is built from TRBV28 and TRBJ1-5; a weak D match, TRBD1 (5 bases). The sample consisted of PBMCs. The sequence was obtained from a woman aged 60-70 years in good health and CMV-seropositive. CDR3 bases: TGTGCCAGCAGAGGGGTCGGACAGCCCCAGCATTTT. Encoded protein: CASRGVGQPQHF.